These 28 T cell receptor beta chains were all obtained from the same sample, sequenced in a study of CD8+CD57+ T cells in acquired aplastic anemia (dated by TCRdb to between 2018 and 2020). The reads were generated on an Illumina HiSeq 2000. TCR beta VDJ combination and CDR3 sequence profiling used genomic DNA as the template. TCRdb passed the public sequencing reads through fastp at Q25 and MiXCR, retaining productive beta sequences. Every distinct CDR3 protein forms one entry, paired with its most common genes and DNA. This sample holds roughly 180,000 distinct CDR3 sequences; 48% were observed only once. Together, the top ten hold 13% of the sample. Expansion of CD8+CD57+ cells had been shown by flow cytometry in the patients chosen for sequencing. The sample comprised sorted CD4+, CD8+, or CD8+CD57+ T cells (not recorded which) from PBMCs. All receptors derive from a human donor with aplastic anemia.

This sequence joins TRBV20-1 and TRBJ1-1, with a tentative D call TRBD1 (6 bases). The CDR3 is made up of 14 amino acids. Trimming cost V 0 bases and J 11 bases, with 19 bases left between them. From germline, CDR1 is DFQATT and CDR2 SNEGSKA (reference sequence). This CDR3 reads CSARDQVTRDRAFF. CDR3 in DNA: TGCAGTGCTAGAGATCAAGTTACCCGTGACAGGGCTTTCTTT.

The chain has TRBV2 and TRBJ2-1; the match to TRBD2 covers 12 bases. Germline V CDR1 and CDR2: SNHLY, FYNNEI. The V and J ends lost 0 bases and 5 bases, in that order; junction bases with no gene match: 2. The CDR3 covers 16 residues. The CDR3 DNA reads TGTGCCAGCAGTGAAGCGGGACTAGCGGGCCACAATGAGCAGTTCTTC. Residues: CASSEAGLAGHNEQFF.

This clonotype turned up a few times. This rearrangement joins TRBV15 to TRBJ2-1; 9 nucleotides agree with TRBD2. Germline V CDR1 and CDR2: LNHNV, YYDKDF (reference sequence). The CDR3 has 15 residues. Trimming took 1 base from V and 13 from J; bases not matched to a gene: 11. CDR3 sequence reads: CATSRGDSGGGGQFF. In nucleotides, the CDR3 is TGTGCCACCAGCAGAGGTGATAGCGGGGGAGGAGGACAGTTCTTC.

This clonotype was seen many times. J is TRBJ1-4 and V is TRBV7-9; D is unresolved. CDR3 length: 14 residues. Between the trimmed V and J ends, which lost 5 bases and 1 base, there was a span of 8 bases. The germline gives CDR1 SEHNR, CDR2 FQNEAQ (reference sequence). CDR3: CASSIRGTNEKLFF. The CDR3 region has the DNA TGTGCCAGCAGCATTCGGGGAACTAATGAAAAACTGTTTTTT.

The V and J genes are TRBV7-6 and TRBJ2-3, with a tentative D call TRBD1 (6 bases). The CDR3 is made up of 16 amino acids. Germline CDR1 SGHVS, CDR2 FNYEAQ. The V end lost 2 bases, the J end lost 1 base, and 13 bases lay between the germline ends. The CDR3 loop is CASSLRRQDCTDTQYF. The CDR3 coding sequence is TGTGCCAGCAGCTTACGGCGACAGGATTGCACAGATACGCAGTATTTT.

The rearrangement joins TRBV24-1 to TRBJ2-3; tentative D call: TRBD2 (6 bases). Trimming shortened V by 3 bases and J by 6 bases, and 9 bases separated the two germline ends. The CDR3 loop spans 13 amino acids. Germline V CDR1 and CDR2: KGHDR, SFDVKD. The CDR3, as DNA: TGTGCCACCAGTGATGGACTACCGGATACGCAGTATTTT. This encodes CATSDGLPDTQYF.

This clonotype has ten or more counts. The chain employs TRBV24-1 and TRBJ2-1, with 8 bases matching TRBD2. Germline CDR1 and CDR2: KGHDR and SFDVKD. CDR3 length: 14 residues. J gave up 7 bases and V 3 bases, and 4 bases lay outside the gene matches. The CDR3 sequence is CATSDPGGGNEQFF. The CDR3, as DNA: TGTGCCACCAGTGATCCCGGGGGGGGGAATGAGCAGTTCTTC.

The sample holds many counts of this clonotype. V and J are TRBV6-1 and TRBJ1-5, with D hard to call. V shed 0 bases and J shed 2 bases, with 8 bases lying between them. Germline-derived CDR1 and CDR2 are MNHNS and SASEGT. CDR3 length: 15 amino acids. The CDR3 nucleotides are TGTGCCAGCAGTGAAGCGAGGAGGGGCAATCAGCCCCAGCATTTT. It is translated as CASSEARRGNQPQHF.

This chain uses TRBV20-1 with TRBJ1-6, with 7 bases aligning to TRBD1. Germline trimming cut 1 base from V and 2 bases from J; bases unmatched to any gene: 5. The CDR3 is 16 amino acids. Looked up from germline, CDR1 is DFQATT and CDR2 is SNEGSKA (reference sequence). The CDR3 spells CSARAGTAPYNSPLHF. In DNA, the CDR3 is TGCAGTGCTAGAGCAGGGACAGCTCCCTATAATTCACCCCTCCACTTT.

This clonotype was found once. The V call is TRBV5-6, the J call TRBJ2-1; 9 nucleotides match TRBD1. The trim removed 0 bases at V and 4 bases at J, leaving 2 bases unmatched. The germline CDR1 and CDR2 sequences are SGHDT and YYEEEE. The length of the CDR3 is 15 residues. The CDR3 region has the DNA TGTGCCAGCAGCTTGGGGGGGACAGGGTACAATGAGCAGTTCTTC. This encodes CASSLGGTGYNEQFF.

By frequency in the sample, this clonotype is medium-sized (0.01 to 0.1%). V gene TRBV24-1 combines with J gene TRBJ1-5; 8 bases align to TRBD1. Germline V gives CDR1 KGHDR, CDR2 SFDVKD. V was pared by 5 bases and J by 5 bases, with 4 bases of the junction left unmatched. CDR3 length: 14 amino acids. The CDR3 nucleotides read TGTGCCACCAGTGGGCAGGGGGCAGATCAGCCCCAGCATTTT. Its protein is CATSGQGADQPQHF.

On this clonotype itself: Sequence at one end of the junction differs from germline and may be a read error. The chain combines TRBV2 with TRBJ1-1, with 9 nucleotides matching TRBD1. Per germline, CDR1 SNHLY and CDR2 FYNNEI. The CDR3 runs to 14 residues. CDR3 sequence: CASNPGTGNTGAFF. DNA of the CDR3: TGTGCCAGCAACCCCGGGACAGGGAACACTGGAGCTTTCTTT.

This clonotype was observed a handful of times. The V gene is TRBV2, the J gene TRBJ1-5; tentatively, D is TRBD1 (5 bases). The CDR3 has 14 amino acids. Germline values: CDR1 SNHLY, CDR2 FYNNEI. The V gene lost 2 bases and the J gene lost 2 bases, with 7 bases spanning the gap. The chain's CDR3 is CASSEQGGNQPQHF. In nucleotides, the CDR3 is TGTGCCAGCAGTGAACAGGGCGGCAATCAGCCCCAGCATTTT.

The V call is TRBV7-9, the J call TRBJ2-5; a possible D gene is TRBD2 (7 bases). CDR3 length equals 15 residues. CDR1 is SEHNR and CDR2 is FQNEAQ in the germline V gene (reference sequence). Trimming stripped 8 bases from V and 2 bases from J, with 18 bases between. In nucleotides, the CDR3 is TGTGCCAGCCGAGTGAGGGGGGGCCAACAAGAGACCCAGTACTTC. As protein: CASRVRGGQQETQYF.

This clonotype has ten or more counts. The rearrangement joins TRBV10-3 to TRBJ2-1; 12 bases fit TRBD2. Germline V gene sequence: CDR1 ENHRY, CDR2 SYGVKD. This CDR3 is 15 amino acids long. V lost 10 bases, J lost 7 bases, and 11 bases stayed unmatched. The DNA of the CDR3 is TGTGCCACCCGTACTAGCGGGGGGCGATATAATGAGCAGTTCTTC. It translates to CATRTSGGRYNEQFF.

The V call is TRBV5-4, the J call TRBJ2-5; 7 bases agree with TRBD1. Germline values: CDR1 SGHNT, CDR2 YYREEE (reference sequence). The CDR3 sequence is 14 residues long. The junction had 5 bases not matched to a gene; V was cut back by 5 bases and J by 1 base. CDR3 in amino acids: CASRRGTAQETQYF. The CDR3 nucleotides are TGTGCCAGCAGACGAGGGACAGCCCAAGAGACCCAGTACTTC.

Concerning this clonotype itself: At one of its ends the junction is not consistent with the germline gene, which may arise from a read error. This rearrangement joins TRBV10-3 to TRBJ2-7, with a possible D match to TRBD2 (6 bases). Germline CDR1 is ENHRY and CDR2 is SYGVKD. The CDR3 sequence is 13 residues long. Here the CDR3 reads CAISGTTLYGQYF. The CDR3 coding sequence is TGTGCCATCAGTGGGACTACCCTCTACGGGCAGTACTTC.

The CDR3 region is CASSIRGPGGAFF. The CDR3 bases are TGTGCCAGTAGTATACGGGGACCGGGAGGAGCTTTCTTT. The gene calls are TRBV19 and TRBJ1-1; a weak D match, TRBD1 (5 bases). V was cut by 2 bases and J by 10 bases, with 14 bases left in between. The CDR3 spans 13 residues. Germline V gene data show CDR1 as LNHDA and CDR2 as SQIVND (reference sequence).

This clonotype was counted ten times or more. The chain employs TRBV7-9 and TRBJ1-4; D perhaps matches TRBD1 (5 bases). Deletions cut 1 base from V and 7 bases from J, with 10 bases between. The length of the CDR3 is 14 residues. Germline CDR1 reads SEHNR; CDR2 reads FQNEAQ (reference sequence). CDR3 bases: TGTGCCAGCAGCTTAGGGTCAGGGACTGAAAAACTGTTTTTT. This encodes CASSLGSGTEKLFF.

The rearrangement uses TRBV6-2 or TRBV6-3 and TRBJ1-2; TRBD1 matches at 7 bases. The germline CDR1 and CDR2 sequences are MNHEY and SVGEGT. The CDR3 is 13 amino acids. The V gene end was trimmed by 8 bases and the J gene end by 4 bases; junction bases not matched to a gene: 7. This chain's CDR3 is CASQRQGFYGYTF. DNA of the CDR3: TGTGCCAGCCAGCGACAGGGATTCTATGGCTACACCTTC.

The chain employs TRBV2 and TRBJ1-4; 10 bases align to TRBD1. Germline values: CDR1 SNHLY, CDR2 FYNNEI. The CDR3 is 17 amino acids. V shed 6 bases, J shed 5 bases, and the junction held 12 bases outside the gene matches. The CDR3 sequence is CASSNVGPGQGNEKLFF. The CDR3 coding sequence is TGTGCCAGCAGCAATGTGGGACCGGGACAGGGGAATGAAAAACTGTTTTTT. Full variable domain (remainder filled in from reference TRBV2 and TRBJ1-4): EPEVTQTPSHQVTQMGQEVILRCVPISNHLYFYWYRQILGQKVEFLVSFYNNEISEKSEIFDDQFSVERPDGSNFTLKIRSTKLEDSAMYFCASSNVGPGQGNEKLFFGSGTQLSVL.

The rearrangement uses TRBV5-1 and TRBJ2-3; the D call may be TRBD1 or TRBD2 (5 bases each). Germline CDR1 and CDR2: SGHRS and YFSETQ. There are 17 residues in the CDR3. V was trimmed by 1 base and J by 0 bases, leaving 15 bases between them. The CDR3 region is CASSLMVAGTSTDTQYF. The CDR3 DNA follows: TGCGCCAGCAGCTTGATGGTCGCCGGGACGAGCACAGATACGCAGTATTTT. Based on the CDR3 plus reference TRBV5-1 and TRBJ2-3, the full variable domain is KAGVTQTPRYLIKTRGQQVTLSCSPISGHRSVSWYQQTPGQGLQFLFEYFSETQRNKGNFPGRFSGRQFSNSRSEMNVSTLELGDSALYLCASSLMVAGTSTDTQYFGPGTRLTVL.

The chain carries TRBV29-1 and TRBJ1-1; D gene ambiguous. Germline assignment: CDR1 SQVTM and CDR2 ANQGSEA. Trimming removed 6 bases from V and 3 bases from J, with 20 bases in between. The CDR3 is 15 amino acids. The CDR3 bases are TGCAGCGTCCTGGGAAGGGCTTCAACCGACACTGAAGCTTTCTTT. The encoded protein is CSVLGRASTDTEAFF.

This chain joins TRBV10-2 and TRBJ1-2; 11 bases are shared with TRBD1. V lost 6 bases to trimming and J lost 12 bases; unmatched junction nucleotides: 9. Germline CDR1 reads WSHSY; CDR2 reads SAAADI. This CDR3 has 13 residues. The CDR3 sequence is CASRPGQGVGHTF. The CDR3 DNA sequence: TGCGCCAGCAGGCCGGGACAGGGGGTCGGCCACACCTTC.

The chain combines TRBV2 with TRBJ1-1; possible D gene TRBD1, 5 bases. Trimming pared 7 bases from V and 2 bases from J, leaving 38 bases between. The CDR3 covers 22 residues. CDR1 SNHLY and CDR2 FYNNEI come from the germline V gene. The CDR3 sequence: CASKPEWYQNDSGRRGNTEAFF. The DNA for the CDR3 is TGTGCCAGCAAGCCCGAGTGGTACCAAAACGACAGCGGGAGACGTGGTAACACTGAAGCTTTCTTT.

This clonotype was seen many times. The J gene is TRBJ1-6, the V gene TRBV11-2, with no clear D. The V end was cut by 5 bases, the J end by 6 bases, with 14 bases between. CDR3 length: 15 amino acids. Germline CDR1 and CDR2: SGHAT and FQNNGV. In DNA form, the CDR3 reads TGTGCCAGCAGCCTGGGAGACATGGGTAATTCACCCCTCCACTTT. Amino acids: CASSLGDMGNSPLHF.

This sequence joins TRBV29-1 and TRBJ2-1; weak D call: TRBD2 (6 bases). The V gene lost 0 bases and the J gene lost 5 bases, with 11 bases spanning the gap. The CDR3 sequence is 14 residues long. CDR1 and CDR2 (germline): SQVTM, ANQGSEA. The CDR3 nucleotides read TGCAGCGTTGAAGATCGGGGACTGGACAATGAGCAGTTCTTC. This sequence encodes CSVEDRGLDNEQFF.

Note on this clonotype: Because it lacks the conserved phenylalanine or tryptophan at the end, this CDR3 is likely a read error. The rearrangement links TRBV5-1 to TRBJ2-7; 7 bases are a match to TRBD2. The CDR3 contains 15 residues. V lost 0 bases, J lost 5 bases, and 8 bases stayed unmatched. Looked up from germline, CDR1 is SGHRS and CDR2 is YFSETQ. CDR3 sequence: CASSLAQRDFNEQYL. DNA of the CDR3: TGCGCCAGCAGCTTGGCCCAGCGGGATTTCAACGAGCAGTACCTC.